The 5 T cell receptor beta chains reported below all come from one sample, sequenced in a study of blood T cell repertoires in COVID-19. Generated by immunoSEQ multiplex PCR, the TCRdb table keeps only in-frame clones and is missing some. The sample holds about 150,000 clones, roughly 87% seen once. The specimen was peripheral blood. The receptors derive from a woman aged 55-69 years with active or convalescent COVID-19.

The CDR3 sequence is CAITGGNSPLHF. The DNA of the CDR3 is TGTGCCATCACAGGGGGGAATTCACCCCTCCACTTT. The chain uses TRBV10-3 and TRBJ1-6; 7 nucleotides agree with TRBD1. Germline CDR1 is ENHRY and CDR2 is SYGVKD. With 7 bases clipped from V and 7 bases from J, the junction kept 1 base outside the gene matches. The CDR3 totals 12 residues.

V is TRBV7-8 and J is TRBJ2-4, with TRBD1 identical over 8 bases. The CDR3 totals 17 residues. CDR1 SGHVS and CDR2 FQNEAQ come from the germline V gene. The ends lost 1 base at V and 1 base at J; junction bases unmatched: 6. The CDR3 spells CASSLGQGPWAKNIQYF. The CDR3 DNA is TGTGCCAGCAGCTTAGGACAGGGGCCGTGGGCCAAAAACATTCAGTACTTC.

Only one count was recorded for this clone. The chain joins TRBV30 to TRBJ2-7; tentatively, D is TRBD1 (5 bases). The CDR3 contains 13 residues. Germline assignment: CDR1 GTSNPN and CDR2 SVGIG (reference sequence). V lost 2 bases to trimming and J lost 2 bases, with 10 bases between them. The CDR3 here is CAWSRQDTYEQYF. CDR3 in DNA: TGTGCCTGGAGTCGGCAGGACACCTACGAGCAGTACTTC.

The rearrangement uses TRBV2 and TRBJ1-2; possible D gene TRBD1, 5 bases. Germline lookup yields CDR1 SNHLY and CDR2 FYNNEI. CDR3 length equals 14 residues. V was trimmed by 8 bases and J by 4 bases, leaving 17 bases between them. The chain's CDR3 is CASVLSEDSYGYTF. The CDR3 DNA reads TGTGCCAGCGTCTTGTCAGAAGACAGCTATGGCTACACCTTC. Using reference TRBV2 and TRBJ1-2 for the parts outside the CDR3, the full variable domain is EPEVTQTPSHQVTQMGQEVILRCVPISNHLYFYWYRQILGQKVEFLVSFYNNEISEKSEIFDDQFSVERPDGSNFTLKIRSTKLEDSAMYFCASVLSEDSYGYTFGSGTRLTVV.

The CDR3 spells CASRPNRGQGSEQFF. CDR3 in DNA: TGTGCCAGCAGGCCGAACAGGGGGCAGGGTAGTGAGCAGTTCTTC. The V gene is TRBV3-1 (or the pseudogene TRBV3-2), the J gene TRBJ2-1; 9 bases align to TRBD1. Looked up from germline, CDR1 is LGHDT and CDR2 is YNNKEL (reference sequence). The CDR3 is made up of 15 amino acids. With 6 bases clipped from V and 9 bases from J, the junction kept 12 bases outside the gene matches.